The rows below give T cell receptor beta chains drawn from one sample of a study of technical replicates of blood from a few donors. Assay used: immunoSEQ multiplex PCR; TCRdb lists only in-frame clones, some missing. The table includes 65,000 to 85,000 clones, roughly 96% detected once. The specimen was T cells isolated from PBMCs. Receptors originate from a human donor in good health. Both conserved end residues are trimmed from each CDR3. Clone size is given for some rows only: seen once, a few or many times, or a class if the clone is expanded.

size: NA; V: TRBV10-1; CDR3: ASSDPPGLAYNEQF
size: NA; V: TRBV4-2; CDR3: ASSREGGPTDTQY
size: once; V: TRBV5-5; CDR3: ASTVEQTINNEQF
size: NA; V: TRBV7-9; CDR3: ASSLAAAEQF
size: NA; V: TRBV4-1; CDR3: ASSPSQGGNEQF
size: NA; V: TRBV27; CDR3: ASSYSAGDITDTQY
size: NA; V: TRBV4-2; CDR3: ASSLGQDNEKLF
size: NA; V: TRBV5-4; CDR3: ASSLGLGSSYEQY
size: NA; V: TRBV2; CDR3: ASSAFPT
size: NA; V: TRBV19; CDR3: ASSRTGAGELF
size: once; V: TRBV2; CDR3: ASSLYSGANVLT
size: NA; V: TRBV6-5; CDR3: ASSYDREAQPQH
size: NA; V: TRBV6-1; CDR3: ASSLRFEVDEQF
size: NA; V: TRBV11-3; CDR3: ASSLAGEGQPQH
size: NA; V: TRBV30; CDR3: AWNPTSGSFFSTDTQY
size: NA; V: TRBV2; CDR3: ASSEWQANTGELF